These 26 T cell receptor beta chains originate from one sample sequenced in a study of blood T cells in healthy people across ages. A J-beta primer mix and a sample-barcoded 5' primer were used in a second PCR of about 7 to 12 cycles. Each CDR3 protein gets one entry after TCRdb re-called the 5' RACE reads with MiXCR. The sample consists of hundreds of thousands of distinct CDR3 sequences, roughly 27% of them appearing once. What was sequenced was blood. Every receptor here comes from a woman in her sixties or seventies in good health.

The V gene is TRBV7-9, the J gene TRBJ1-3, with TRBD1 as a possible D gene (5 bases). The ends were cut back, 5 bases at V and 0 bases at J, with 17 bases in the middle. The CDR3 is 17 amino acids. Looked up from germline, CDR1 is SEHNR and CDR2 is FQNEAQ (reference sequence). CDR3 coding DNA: TGTGCCAGCAGCCCAAACCGGGGCTCTCCCTCTGGAAACACCATATATTTT. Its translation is CASSPNRGSPSGNTIYF.

Written as DNA, the CDR3 is TGTGCCAGCAGCCCAATAGAAGGGGGAAGATCACCCCTCCACTTT. It encodes CASSPIEGGRSPLHF. This chain links TRBV9 with TRBJ1-6; tentative D call: TRBD1 (6 bases). Germline V CDR1 and CDR2: SGDLS, YYNGEE. This CDR3 has 15 residues. V lost 4 bases and J 10 bases, leaving 18 bases between the germline ends.

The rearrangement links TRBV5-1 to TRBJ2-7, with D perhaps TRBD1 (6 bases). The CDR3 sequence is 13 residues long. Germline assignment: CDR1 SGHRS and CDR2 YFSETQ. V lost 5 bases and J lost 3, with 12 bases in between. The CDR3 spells CASRTGYGYEQYF. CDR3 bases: TGCGCCAGCAGAACAGGGTATGGCTACGAGCAGTACTTC.

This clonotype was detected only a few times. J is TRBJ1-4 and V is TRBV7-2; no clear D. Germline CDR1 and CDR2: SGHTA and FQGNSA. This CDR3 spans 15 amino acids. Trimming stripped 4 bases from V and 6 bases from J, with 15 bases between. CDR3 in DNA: TGTGCCAGCAGCTCTTCGGATAGAAGGCATGAAAAACTGTTTTTT. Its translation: CASSSSDRRHEKLFF.

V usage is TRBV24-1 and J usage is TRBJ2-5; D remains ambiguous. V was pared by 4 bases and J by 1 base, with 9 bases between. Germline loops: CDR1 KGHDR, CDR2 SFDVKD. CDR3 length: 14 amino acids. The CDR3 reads CATSETNGQETQYF. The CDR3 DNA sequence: TGTGCCACCAGTGAGACAAACGGCCAAGAGACCCAGTACTTC.

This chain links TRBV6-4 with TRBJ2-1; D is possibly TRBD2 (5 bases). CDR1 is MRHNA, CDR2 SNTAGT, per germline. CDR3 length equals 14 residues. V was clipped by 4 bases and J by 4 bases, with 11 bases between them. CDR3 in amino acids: CASSVEDSYNEQFF. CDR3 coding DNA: TGTGCCAGCAGTGTTGAGGACTCTTACAATGAGCAGTTCTTC.

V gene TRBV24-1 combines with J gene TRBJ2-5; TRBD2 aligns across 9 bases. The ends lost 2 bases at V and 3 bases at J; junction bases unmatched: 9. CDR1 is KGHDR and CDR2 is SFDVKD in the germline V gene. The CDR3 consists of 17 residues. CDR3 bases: TGTGCCACCAGTGATTCGGGGATAGCGGGAGTCGAAGAGACCCAGTACTTC. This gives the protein CATSDSGIAGVEETQYF.

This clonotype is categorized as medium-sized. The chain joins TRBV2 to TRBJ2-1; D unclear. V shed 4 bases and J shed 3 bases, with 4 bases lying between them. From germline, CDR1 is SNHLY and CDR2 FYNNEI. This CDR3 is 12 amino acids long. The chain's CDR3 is CASSGLYNEQFF. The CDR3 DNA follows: TGTGCCAGCAGTGGACTCTACAATGAGCAGTTCTTC.

The CDR3 loop reads CASSQDSRRLRITDTQYF. The CDR3 DNA reads as TGTGCCAGCAGCCAAGATTCAAGGCGGCTACGGATCACAGATACGCAGTATTTT. V and J are TRBV4-2 and TRBJ2-3, with D hard to call. Germline-derived CDR1 and CDR2 are LGHNA and YNFKEQ. V shed 0 bases and J shed 2 bases, with 18 bases lying between them. The CDR3 extends over 18 amino acids.

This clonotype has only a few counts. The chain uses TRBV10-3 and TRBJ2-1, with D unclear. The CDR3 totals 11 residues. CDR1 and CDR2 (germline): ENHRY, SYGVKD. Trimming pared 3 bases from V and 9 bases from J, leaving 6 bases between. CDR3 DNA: TGTGCCATCAGTGAAGGTGGTGAGCAGTTCTTC. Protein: CAISEGGEQFF.

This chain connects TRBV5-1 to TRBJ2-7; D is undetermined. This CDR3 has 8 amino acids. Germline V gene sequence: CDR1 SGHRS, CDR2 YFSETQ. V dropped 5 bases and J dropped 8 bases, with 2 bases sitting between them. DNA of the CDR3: TGCGCCAGCAGGCAGCAGTACTTC. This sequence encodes CASRQQYF.

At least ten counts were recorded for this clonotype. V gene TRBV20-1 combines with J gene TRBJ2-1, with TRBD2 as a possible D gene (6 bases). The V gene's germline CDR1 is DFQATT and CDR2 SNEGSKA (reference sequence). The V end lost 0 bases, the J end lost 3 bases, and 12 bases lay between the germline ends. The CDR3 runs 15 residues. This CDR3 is CSAREGGGDYNEQFF. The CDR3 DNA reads TGCAGTGCTAGAGAAGGCGGAGGGGACTACAATGAGCAGTTCTTC.

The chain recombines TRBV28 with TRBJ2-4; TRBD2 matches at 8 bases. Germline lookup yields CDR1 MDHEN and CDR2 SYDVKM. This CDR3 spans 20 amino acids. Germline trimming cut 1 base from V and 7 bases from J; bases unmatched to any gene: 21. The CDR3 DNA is TGTGCCAGCAGTTTATATTCTGGGGGGGGAGCGGGAGAGTTTGGTAACATTCAGTACTTC. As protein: CASSLYSGGGAGEFGNIQYF.

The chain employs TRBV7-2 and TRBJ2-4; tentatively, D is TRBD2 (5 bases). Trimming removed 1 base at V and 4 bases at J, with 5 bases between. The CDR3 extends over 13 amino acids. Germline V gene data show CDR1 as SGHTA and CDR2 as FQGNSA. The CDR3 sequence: CASSLGGKNIQYF. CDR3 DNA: TGTGCCAGCAGCTTAGGAGGGAAAAACATTCAGTACTTC.

The CDR3 DNA is TGCAGTGCTAGAGGCGAACTCCGCCAGCCAGATACGCAGTATTTT. This codes for CSARGELRQPDTQYF. The chain is built from TRBV20-1 and TRBJ2-3; D gene unclear. The CDR3 spans 15 residues. Per the germline V gene, CDR1 is DFQATT and CDR2 is SNEGSKA (reference sequence). V lost 1 base to trimming and J lost 4 bases, with 15 bases between them.

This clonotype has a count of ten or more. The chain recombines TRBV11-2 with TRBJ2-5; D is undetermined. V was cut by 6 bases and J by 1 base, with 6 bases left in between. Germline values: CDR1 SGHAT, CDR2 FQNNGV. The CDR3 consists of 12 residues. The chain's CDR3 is CASRTIQETQYF. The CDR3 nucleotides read TGTGCCAGCAGGACCATCCAAGAGACCCAGTACTTC.

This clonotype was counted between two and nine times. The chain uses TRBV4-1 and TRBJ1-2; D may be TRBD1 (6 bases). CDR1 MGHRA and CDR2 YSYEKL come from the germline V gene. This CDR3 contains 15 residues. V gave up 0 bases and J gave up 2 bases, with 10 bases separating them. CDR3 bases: TGCGCCAGCAGCCAAGACTCGGACAGAAACTATGGCTACACCTTC. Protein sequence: CASSQDSDRNYGYTF.

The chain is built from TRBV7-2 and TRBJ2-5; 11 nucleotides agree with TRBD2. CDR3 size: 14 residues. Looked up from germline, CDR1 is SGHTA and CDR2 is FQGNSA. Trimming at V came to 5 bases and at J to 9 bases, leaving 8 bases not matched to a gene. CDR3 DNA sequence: TGTGCCAGCAGCCAGGGACTAGCGGAGGGGTCCCAGTACTTC. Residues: CASSQGLAEGSQYF.

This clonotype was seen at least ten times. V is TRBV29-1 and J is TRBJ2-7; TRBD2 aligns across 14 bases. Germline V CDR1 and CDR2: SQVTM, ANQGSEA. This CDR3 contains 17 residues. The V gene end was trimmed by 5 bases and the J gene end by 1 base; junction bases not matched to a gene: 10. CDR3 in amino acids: CSVRSGTSGSFSYEQYF. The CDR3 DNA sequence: TGCAGCGTTCGTAGTGGGACTAGCGGGAGCTTTTCCTACGAGCAGTACTTC.

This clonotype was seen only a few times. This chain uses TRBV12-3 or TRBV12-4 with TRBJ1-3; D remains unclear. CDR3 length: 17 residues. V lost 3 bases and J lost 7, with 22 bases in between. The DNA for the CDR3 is TGTGCCAGCAGTTTCTTCTTTGGGTCAAACGGTGGGAACACCATATATTTT. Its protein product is CASSFFFGSNGGNTIYF.

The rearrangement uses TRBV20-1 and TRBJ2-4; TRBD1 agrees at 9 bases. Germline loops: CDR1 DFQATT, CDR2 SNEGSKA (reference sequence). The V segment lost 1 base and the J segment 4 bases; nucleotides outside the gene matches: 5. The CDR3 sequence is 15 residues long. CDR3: CSARATGGPKNIQYF. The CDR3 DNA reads TGCAGTGCTAGAGCGACAGGGGGACCGAAAAACATTCAGTACTTC.

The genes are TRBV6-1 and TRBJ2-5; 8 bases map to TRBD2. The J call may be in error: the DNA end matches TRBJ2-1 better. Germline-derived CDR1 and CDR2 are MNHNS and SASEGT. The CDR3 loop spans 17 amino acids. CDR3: CASSLQRQRGIGNEQFF. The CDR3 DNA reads TGTGCCAGCAGCCTCCAGAGGCAGCGGGGGATCGGAAATGAGCAGTTCTTC.

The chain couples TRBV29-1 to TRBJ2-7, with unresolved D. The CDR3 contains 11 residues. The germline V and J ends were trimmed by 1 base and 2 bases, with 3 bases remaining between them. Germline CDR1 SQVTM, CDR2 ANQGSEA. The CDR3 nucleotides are TGCAGCGTTGAAGGAGCCTACGAGCAGTACTTC. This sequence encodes CSVEGAYEQYF.

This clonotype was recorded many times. The CDR3 region has the DNA TGTGCCAGCAGAAGAGATGTTGGGTTGAGAGGTGAGCAGTACTTC. Its protein product is CASRRDVGLRGEQYF. The V call is TRBV6-1, the J call TRBJ2-7, with no clear D. Trimming pared 6 bases from V and 7 bases from J, leaving 22 bases between. This CDR3 has 15 amino acids. The V gene's germline CDR1 is MNHNS and CDR2 SASEGT.

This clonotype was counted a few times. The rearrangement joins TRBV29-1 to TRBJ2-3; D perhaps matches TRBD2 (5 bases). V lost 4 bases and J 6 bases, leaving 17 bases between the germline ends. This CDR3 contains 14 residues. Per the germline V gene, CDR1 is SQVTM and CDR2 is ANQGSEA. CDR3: CSVGGSPTPDTQYF. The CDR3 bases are TGCAGCGTTGGAGGGAGTCCCACGCCCGATACGCAGTATTTT.

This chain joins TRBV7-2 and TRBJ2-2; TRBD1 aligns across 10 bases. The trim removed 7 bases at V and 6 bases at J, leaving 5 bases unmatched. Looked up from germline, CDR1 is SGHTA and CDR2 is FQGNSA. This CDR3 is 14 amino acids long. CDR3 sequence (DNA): TGTGCCAGCAAAGGGACAGGGGTGGCCGGGGAGCTGTTTTTT. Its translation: CASKGTGVAGELFF.